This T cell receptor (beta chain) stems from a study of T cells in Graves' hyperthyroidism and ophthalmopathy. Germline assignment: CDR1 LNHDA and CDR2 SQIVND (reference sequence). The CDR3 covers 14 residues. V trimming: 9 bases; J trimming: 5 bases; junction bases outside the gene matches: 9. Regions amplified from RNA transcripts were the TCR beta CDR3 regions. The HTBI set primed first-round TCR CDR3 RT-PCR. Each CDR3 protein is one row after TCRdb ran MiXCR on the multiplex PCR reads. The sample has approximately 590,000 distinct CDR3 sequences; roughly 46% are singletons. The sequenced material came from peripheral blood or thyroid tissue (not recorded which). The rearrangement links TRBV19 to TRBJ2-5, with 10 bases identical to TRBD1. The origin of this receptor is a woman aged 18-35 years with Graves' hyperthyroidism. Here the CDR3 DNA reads TGTGCCAGCCGGGGGACAGGGGAGGGGGAGACCCAGTACTTC. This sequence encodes CASRGTGEGETQYF. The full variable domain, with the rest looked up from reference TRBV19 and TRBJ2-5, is DGGITQSPKYLFRKEGQNVTLSCEQNLNHDAMYWYRQDPGQGLRLIYYSQIVNDFQKGDIAEGYSVSREKKESFPLTVTSAQKNPTAFYLCASRGTGEGETQYFGPGTRLLVL.